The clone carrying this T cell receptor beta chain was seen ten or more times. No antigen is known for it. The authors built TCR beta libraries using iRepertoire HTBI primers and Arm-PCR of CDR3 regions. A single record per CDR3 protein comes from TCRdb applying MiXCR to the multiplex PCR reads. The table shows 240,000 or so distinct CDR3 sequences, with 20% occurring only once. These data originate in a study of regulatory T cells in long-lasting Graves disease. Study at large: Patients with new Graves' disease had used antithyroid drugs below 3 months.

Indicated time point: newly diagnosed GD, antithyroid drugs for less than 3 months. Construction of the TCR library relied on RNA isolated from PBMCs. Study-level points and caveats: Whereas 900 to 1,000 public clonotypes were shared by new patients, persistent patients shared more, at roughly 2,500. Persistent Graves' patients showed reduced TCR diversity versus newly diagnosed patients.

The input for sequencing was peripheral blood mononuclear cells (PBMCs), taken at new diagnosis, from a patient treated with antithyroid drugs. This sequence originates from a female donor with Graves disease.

The CDR3 DNA follows: TGTGCCAGCAGCTTCCCTGGAGATACGCAGTATTTT. It codes for CASSFPGDTQYF. This chain links TRBV27 with TRBJ2-3, with D unresolved. Germline loops: CDR1 MNHEY, CDR2 SMNVEV (reference sequence). The CDR3 totals 12 residues. The V and J ends lost 6 bases and 5 bases respectively, with 9 bases between them.